This entry is about one T cell receptor (beta chain). Deletions cut 4 bases from V and 0 bases from J, with 8 bases between. Germline V gene data show CDR1 as SGHKS and CDR2 as YYEKEE (reference sequence). The CDR3 length is 13 residues. This record belongs to a study of T cell responses to AZD1222 COVID-19 vaccine. TCRdb's table, derived via immunoSEQ multiplex PCR, lists solely in-frame clones and lacks some. The sample lists 90,000 to 100,000 clones, around 88% seen once, with approximately 7% in the top ten. Sequences were derived from peripheral blood, sampled on day 0 of AZD1222 vaccination. The chain combines TRBV5-5 with TRBJ2-7; either TRBD1 or TRBD2 may fit D (5 bases each). The origin of this receptor is an adult in good health. In DNA form, the CDR3 reads TGTGCCAGCAGCCGGGGCGGCTCCTACGAGCAGTACTTC. It translates to CASSRGGSYEQYF.